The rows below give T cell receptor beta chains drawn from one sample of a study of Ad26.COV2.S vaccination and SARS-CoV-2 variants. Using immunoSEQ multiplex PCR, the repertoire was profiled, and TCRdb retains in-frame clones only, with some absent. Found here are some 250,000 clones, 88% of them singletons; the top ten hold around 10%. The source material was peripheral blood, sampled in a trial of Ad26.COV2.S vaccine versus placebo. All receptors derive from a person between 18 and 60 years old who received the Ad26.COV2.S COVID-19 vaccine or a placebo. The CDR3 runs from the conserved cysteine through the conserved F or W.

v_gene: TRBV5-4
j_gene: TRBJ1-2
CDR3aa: CASSLVGQGRYTF

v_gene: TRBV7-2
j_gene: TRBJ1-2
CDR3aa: CASSLASGSGYTF

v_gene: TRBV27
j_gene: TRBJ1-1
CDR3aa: CASSKGTEAFF

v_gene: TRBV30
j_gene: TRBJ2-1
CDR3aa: CAWSPGQGREQFF

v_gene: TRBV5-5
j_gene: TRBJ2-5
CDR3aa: CASSPGLAGGPGETQYF

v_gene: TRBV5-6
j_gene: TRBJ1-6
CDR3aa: CASSGPGTDNSPLHF

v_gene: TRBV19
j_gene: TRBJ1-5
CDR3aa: CASTSDRVQPQHF

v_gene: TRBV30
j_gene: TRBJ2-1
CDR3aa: CAWSVTSGTNNEQFF

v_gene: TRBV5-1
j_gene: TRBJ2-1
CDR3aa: CASSLGAANPLYNEQFF

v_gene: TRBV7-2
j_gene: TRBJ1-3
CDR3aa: CASSSGWGAGNTIYF

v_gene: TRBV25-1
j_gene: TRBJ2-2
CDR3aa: CASRVGGSGELFF

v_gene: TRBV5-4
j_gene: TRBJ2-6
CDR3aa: CASSFSGANVLTF

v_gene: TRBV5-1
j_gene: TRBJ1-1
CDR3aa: CASSLVLGLATEAFF

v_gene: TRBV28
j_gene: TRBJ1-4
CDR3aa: CALARSPNEKLFF

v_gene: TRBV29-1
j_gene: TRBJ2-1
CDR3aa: CSVGEGNEQFF

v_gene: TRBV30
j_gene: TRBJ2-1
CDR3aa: CAWSLPGLAGGNEQFF

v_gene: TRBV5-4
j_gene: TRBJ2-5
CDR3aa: CASSLQGAGETQYF

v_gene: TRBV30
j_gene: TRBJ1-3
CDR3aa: CAWSDPPRNTIYF

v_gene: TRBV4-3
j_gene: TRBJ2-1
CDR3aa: CASSQDRMGEQFF

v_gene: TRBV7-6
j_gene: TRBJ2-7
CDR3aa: CASSLAPTYEQYF

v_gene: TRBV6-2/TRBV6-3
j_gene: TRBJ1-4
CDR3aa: CASSYPETRGKLFF

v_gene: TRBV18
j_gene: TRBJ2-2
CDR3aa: CASSPAGPGELFF

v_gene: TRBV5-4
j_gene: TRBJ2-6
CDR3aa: CASSSRQGSGANVLTF

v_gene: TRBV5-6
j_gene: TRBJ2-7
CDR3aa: CASSRTGSSYEQYF

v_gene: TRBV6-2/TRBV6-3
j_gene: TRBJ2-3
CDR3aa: CASSYSRGRDTQYF

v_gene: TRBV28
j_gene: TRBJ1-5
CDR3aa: CASSIGNQPQHF

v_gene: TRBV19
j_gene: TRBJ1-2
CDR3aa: CASRREGGINYGYTF

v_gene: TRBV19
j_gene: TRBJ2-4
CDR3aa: CASSPTGTTKNIQYF